The 23 T cell receptor beta chains below all came from one sample that was sequenced in a study of identical twins. TCRdb reanalysed the 5' RACE reads using MiXCR and keeps one entry per CDR3 protein. Of approximately 1.8 million distinct CDR3 sequences listed, about 32% were seen once; the top ten hold roughly 0.3%. Material: cord blood. The receptors originated from a newborn girl in good health.

This chain joins TRBV4-1 and TRBJ1-2, with D uncertain. Trimming left V 1 base short and J 6 bases short, with 18 bases between. Germline lookup yields CDR1 MGHRA and CDR2 YSYEKL. This CDR3 contains 16 residues. The CDR3 is CASSQARSERRNGYTF. CDR3 nucleotides: TGCGCCAGCAGCCAAGCCAGATCCGAGAGGCGGAATGGCTACACCTTC.

This clonotype was counted between two and nine times. The genes are TRBV7-2 and TRBJ2-7, with 7 bases that match TRBD1. The germline V gene has CDR1 SGHTA and CDR2 FQGNSA. The CDR3 length is 14 residues. J lost 3 bases, V lost 5 bases, and 7 bases had no gene match. The CDR3 reads CASSPGQIYYEQYF. In DNA form, the CDR3 reads TGTGCCAGCAGCCCGGGACAGATTTACTACGAGCAGTACTTC.

V gene TRBV12-3 or TRBV12-4 combines with J gene TRBJ1-1, with D possibly TRBD1 on 5 matching bases. There are 14 residues in the CDR3. Trimming took 6 bases from V and 0 from J, leaving 11 bases between them. The CDR3 region has the DNA TGTGCCAGCAGGCGGGGGATCCTGAACACTGAAGCTTTCTTT. It specifies CASRRGILNTEAFF.

This clonotype was seen only a few times. The V and J genes are TRBV5-6 and TRBJ2-1; the D gene is possibly TRBD2 (5 bases). Germline V gives CDR1 SGHDT, CDR2 YYEEEE. The CDR3 spans 13 residues. V lost 6 bases and J 9 bases, leaving 16 bases between the germline ends. The CDR3 protein is CASIQAANFEQFF. The CDR3 DNA sequence: TGTGCCAGCATCCAAGCGGCTAATTTTGAGCAGTTCTTC.

This clonotype was seen a few times. The V gene is TRBV3-1, the J gene TRBJ2-3; TRBD2 might be the D (5 bases). V was cut by 4 bases and J by 0 bases, with 11 bases left in between. The CDR3 is 15 amino acids. Looked up from germline, CDR1 is LGHDT and CDR2 is YNNKEL (reference sequence). The CDR3 nucleotides read TGTGCCAGCAGCCCCAAGCGGATAAGCACAGATACGCAGTATTTT. Translating gives CASSPKRISTDTQYF.

This clonotype has just a few counts. The genes are TRBV6-1 and TRBJ2-1; D ambiguous. The CDR3 sequence is 17 residues long. Deletions cut 1 base from V and 0 bases from J, with 13 bases between. Per germline, CDR1 MNHNS and CDR2 SASEGT. The CDR3 reads CASSEGKIVSSYNEQFF. CDR3 DNA: TGTGCCAGCAGTGAAGGGAAGATAGTTTCCTCCTACAATGAGCAGTTCTTC.

The sample holds many counts of this clonotype. V and J are TRBV20-1 and TRBJ1-2; D may be TRBD1 (6 bases). Germline loops: CDR1 DFQATT, CDR2 SNEGSKA (reference sequence). The length of the CDR3 is 12 residues. V lost 3 bases and J 1 base, leaving 6 bases between the germline ends. The CDR3 reads CSARGHNYGYTF. The CDR3 DNA reads as TGCAGTGCTAGGGGACATAACTATGGCTACACCTTC.

This clonotype occurred a few times. The chain carries TRBV20-1 and TRBJ2-5, with D hard to call. In germline, CDR1 is DFQATT, CDR2 SNEGSKA (reference sequence). This CDR3 comprises 14 residues. V lost 3 bases and J 5 bases, leaving 16 bases between the germline ends. This CDR3 is CSASVVSDRETQYF. CDR3 bases: TGCAGTGCTAGCGTGGTGTCGGATCGGGAGACCCAGTACTTC.

The genes are TRBV19 and TRBJ1-2; TRBD1 aligns across 7 bases. Losses at the gene ends were 3 bases for V and 3 bases for J; bases not matched to a gene: 7. Germline-derived CDR1 and CDR2 are LNHDA and SQIVND (reference sequence). This CDR3 comprises 15 residues. In nucleotides, the CDR3 is TGTGCCAGTAGTATCCGACAGGGTCGTGACTATGGCTACACCTTC. Protein: CASSIRQGRDYGYTF.

This clonotype has ten or more counts. The chain uses TRBV12-3 or TRBV12-4 and TRBJ2-7; 8 nucleotides agree with TRBD1. The CDR3 runs to 14 residues. Losses at the gene ends were 7 bases for V and 4 bases for J; bases not matched to a gene: 9. CDR3 sequence reads: CASTQGAERYEQYF. As DNA, the CDR3 is TGTGCCAGCACTCAGGGGGCCGAACGTTACGAGCAGTACTTC.

At least ten counts were recorded for this clonotype. V is TRBV4-2 and J is TRBJ2-7, with TRBD2 matching over 10 bases. The CDR3 runs to 16 residues. V gave up 1 base and J gave up 0 bases; unmatched junction bases: 3. The germline V gene has CDR1 LGHNA and CDR2 YNFKEQ. CDR3 amino acids: CASSQVGTSVSYEQYF. The CDR3 region has the DNA TGTGCCAGCAGCCAAGTGGGGACTAGCGTCTCCTACGAGCAGTACTTC.

The chain recombines TRBV11-2 with TRBJ1-4; D is undetermined. Germline V gives CDR1 SGHAT, CDR2 FQNNGV. CDR3 length: 14 residues. V was clipped by 3 bases and J by 2 bases, with 7 bases between them. The CDR3 is CASSFPRTNEKLFF. The CDR3 nucleotides read TGTGCCAGCAGCTTTCCCCGGACTAATGAAAAACTGTTTTTT.

V gene TRBV20-1 combines with J gene TRBJ2-1; 7 bases map to TRBD2. This CDR3 is 13 amino acids long. V shed 3 bases, J shed 4 bases, and the junction held 3 bases outside the gene matches. Germline-derived CDR1 and CDR2 are DFQATT and SNEGSKA (reference sequence). CDR3 protein: CSARGGWYNEQFF. In nucleotides, the CDR3 is TGCAGTGCTAGGGGGGGGTGGTACAATGAGCAGTTCTTC.

This clonotype was seen once. V gene TRBV20-1 combines with J gene TRBJ1-5, with D uncertain. Per germline, CDR1 DFQATT and CDR2 SNEGSKA (reference sequence). This CDR3 is built from 14 residues. V lost 0 bases and J 9 bases, leaving 15 bases between the germline ends. CDR3 amino acids: CSARDWASRWPQHF. The CDR3 bases are TGCAGTGCTAGAGATTGGGCTTCTCGGTGGCCCCAGCATTTT.

V usage is TRBV29-1 and J usage is TRBJ2-7; 8 bases are a match to TRBD1. The junction had 6 bases not matched to a gene; V was cut back by 3 bases and J by 2 bases. This CDR3 spans 14 amino acids. CDR1 is SQVTM, CDR2 ANQGSEA, per germline. CDR3 loop: CSVDVQGATYEQYF. CDR3 bases: TGCAGCGTTGATGTTCAGGGGGCGACCTACGAGCAGTACTTC.

This clonotype was counted only a few times. The chain carries TRBV27 and TRBJ1-2; D remains unclear. Germline assignment: CDR1 MNHEY and CDR2 SMNVEV (reference sequence). V was clipped by 8 bases and J by 0 bases, with 13 bases between them. The CDR3 extends over 14 amino acids. The CDR3 is CASRLMGTNYGYTF. CDR3 coding DNA: TGTGCCAGCCGTCTCATGGGAACTAACTATGGCTACACCTTC.

The chain combines TRBV28 with TRBJ2-7; TRBD2 aligns across 10 bases. The J segment lost 4 bases and the V segment lost 4 bases, leaving 7 bases of the junction unmatched. The germline V gene encodes CDR1 MDHEN and CDR2 SYDVKM. The CDR3 is 15 amino acids. CDR3 nucleotide sequence: TGTGCCAGCAGTTGGGGACTAGCGACCCCATACGAGCAGTACTTC. It codes for CASSWGLATPYEQYF.

This clonotype has a count of ten or more. The chain links TRBV12-3 or TRBV12-4 to TRBJ2-1, with no clear D. CDR3 size: 15 residues. V lost 3 bases, J lost 4 bases, and 13 bases lay in between. The CDR3 here is CASSFARTLYNEQFF. CDR3 nucleotides: TGTGCCAGCAGTTTTGCTCGTACCCTTTACAATGAGCAGTTCTTC.

This chain links TRBV20-1 with TRBJ2-4; TRBD2 agrees at 10 bases. Gene TRBJ2-7 matches the end of the DNA better, so the J call may be wrong. The CDR3 has 14 residues. The V gene's germline CDR1 is DFQATT and CDR2 SNEGSKA (reference sequence). The CDR3 protein is CSASIAGGSYEQYF. The CDR3 region has the DNA TGCAGTGCTAGTATAGCGGGAGGTTCCTACGAGCAGTACTTC.

The table lists this clonotype with a few counts. V gene TRBV6-1 combines with J gene TRBJ1-1, with 9 bases fitting TRBD1. CDR3 length equals 13 residues. V trimming: 7 bases; J trimming: 3 bases; junction bases outside the gene matches: 3. CDR1 is MNHNS and CDR2 is SASEGT in the germline V gene. The CDR3 loop reads CASIQGAYTEAFF. DNA of the CDR3: TGTGCCAGCATACAGGGGGCGTACACTGAAGCTTTCTTT.

This clonotype was found once. V is TRBV20-1 and J is TRBJ2-1, with D hard to call. V lost 4 bases, J lost 4 bases, and 14 bases lay in between. The CDR3 runs to 14 residues. Germline V gene lookup returns CDR1 DFQATT and CDR2 SNEGSKA (reference sequence). The CDR3 DNA sequence: TGCAGTGCTACTATGCCGTACACATACAATGAGCAGTTCTTC. Its protein is CSATMPYTYNEQFF.

This clonotype was recorded many times. The V gene is TRBV13, the J gene TRBJ2-1, with D perhaps TRBD2 (5 bases). V lost 0 bases, J lost 4 bases, and 7 bases lay in between. Germline V gene data show CDR1 as PRHDT and CDR2 as FYEKMQ (reference sequence). CDR3 size: 14 residues. The CDR3 DNA is TGTGCCAGCAGCTTAGGACGGGGATACAATGAGCAGTTCTTC. It encodes CASSLGRGYNEQFF.

V gene TRBV28 combines with J gene TRBJ2-1, with 11 bases fitting TRBD2. With 5 bases clipped from V and 7 bases from J, the junction kept 7 bases outside the gene matches. Germline V gene data show CDR1 as MDHEN and CDR2 as SYDVKM. The CDR3 has 15 amino acids. Here the CDR3 reads CASSPYSGRANEQFF. For the CDR3, the DNA is TGTGCCAGCAGTCCCTATAGCGGGAGGGCAAATGAGCAGTTCTTC.